The 23 T cell receptor beta chains below were found in one sample sequenced in a study of T cells in Graves' hyperthyroidism and ophthalmopathy. Amplified TCR beta CDR3 regions derived from RNA transcripts. A set of HTBI primers served as the primers for a first-round RT-PCR of the TCR CDR3. TCRdb fed the multiplex PCR reads into MiXCR, producing one record per CDR3 protein. The data hold 400,000 to 450,000 distinct CDR3 sequences, with about 15% observed a single time. Material: blood. The receptors here all came from a man younger than 30 with Graves' ophthalmopathy.

V usage is TRBV20-1 and J usage is TRBJ2-3; D remains unclear. CDR3 length equals 11 residues. In germline, CDR1 is DFQATT, CDR2 SNEGSKA (reference sequence). The chain's CDR3 is CSGYYTDTQYF. The CDR3 DNA reads as TGCAGCGGCTACTACACAGATACGCAGTATTTT.

This clonotype appeared many times. The chain combines TRBV20-1 with TRBJ1-1; 7 nucleotides agree with TRBD1. From germline, CDR1 is DFQATT and CDR2 SNEGSKA (reference sequence). J was trimmed by 4 bases and V by 6 bases; bases with no gene match: 8. The CDR3 is 13 residues long. The CDR3 is CSAMEGAATEAFF. DNA for the CDR3: TGCAGTGCGATGGAGGGGGCGGCCACTGAAGCTTTCTTT.

This chain uses TRBV11-1 with TRBJ2-1; D is uncertain. In germline, CDR1 is SGHAT, CDR2 FQDESV (reference sequence). Trimming took off 4 bases at V and 5 bases at J, with 9 bases between the two ends. This CDR3 is built from 13 residues. The CDR3 DNA is TGTGCCAGCAGCTCCCCCGGAAACAATGAGCAGTTCTTC. It specifies CASSSPGNNEQFF.

In its sample, this clonotype was seen many times. The CDR3 DNA reads TGCGCCAGCAGACAGGACCTGAGGATCAATCAGCCCCAGCATTTT. Translated, it gives CASRQDLRINQPQHF. This chain links TRBV5-1 with TRBJ1-5, with D possibly TRBD1 on 5 matching bases. V lost 5 bases to trimming and J lost 3 bases, with 15 bases between them. This CDR3 is 15 amino acids long. In germline, CDR1 is SGHRS, CDR2 YFSETQ.

This clonotype was observed many times. The J gene is TRBJ2-1, the V gene TRBV20-1; 9 positions agree with TRBD2. This CDR3 contains 14 residues. Trimming removed 2 bases from V and 5 bases from J; junction bases left unmatched: 4. Germline CDR1 DFQATT, CDR2 SNEGSKA (reference sequence). The DNA for the CDR3 is TGCAGTGCTAGACGCACTAGCGGGCACAATGAGCAGTTCTTC. Protein product: CSARRTSGHNEQFF.

The V and J genes are TRBV19 and TRBJ2-1; the D call may be TRBD1 or TRBD2 (6 bases each). Germline loops: CDR1 LNHDA, CDR2 SQIVND (reference sequence). The CDR3 length is 14 residues. V shed 9 bases and J shed 8 bases, with 20 bases lying between them. For the CDR3, the DNA is TGTGCCAGCAGAAATGTAGGGGGGCGGGATGAGCAGTTCTTC. The encoded protein is CASRNVGGRDEQFF.

This clonotype has at least ten counts. The J gene is TRBJ2-7, the V gene TRBV5-1; D could derive from TRBD1 or TRBD2 (5 bases each). V lost 1 base to trimming and J lost 2 bases, with 13 bases between them. The germline gives CDR1 SGHRS, CDR2 YFSETQ. The CDR3 spans 15 residues. In nucleotides, the CDR3 is TGCGCCAGCAGCTTGTCGGTGGGGGTAACCTACGAGCAGTACTTC. Its translation is CASSLSVGVTYEQYF.

This clonotype came up many times. This sequence joins TRBV29-1 and TRBJ2-5, with 10 positions matching TRBD1. Unmatched junction bases numbered 9, after V lost 6 bases and J lost 5 bases. The CDR3 contains 14 residues. Germline values: CDR1 SQVTM, CDR2 ANQGSEA. In DNA, the CDR3 is TGCAGCGTAGCCCCGGGACAGGGGACGGAGACCCAGTACTTC. This sequence encodes CSVAPGQGTETQYF.

This clonotype was seen a handful of times. The V call is TRBV7-6, the J call TRBJ1-1, with TRBD1 as a possible D gene (6 bases). The CDR3 spans 12 residues. V was trimmed by 6 bases and J by 11 bases, leaving 16 bases between them. Germline values: CDR1 SGHVS, CDR2 FNYEAQ. The CDR3 nucleotides are TGTGCCAGCAGGGGCTCAGGGGAGGAGGCTTTCTTT. This translates into CASRGSGEEAFF.

This clonotype came up many times. The genes are TRBV7-9 and TRBJ1-2, with D hard to call. From germline, CDR1 is SEHNR and CDR2 FQNEAQ (reference sequence). V shed 6 bases and J shed 4 bases, with 15 bases lying between them. CDR3 length: 14 residues. CDR3 in DNA: TGTGCCAGCAGTTGGACCGGCAGAGCCTATGGCTACACCTTC. Translated, it gives CASSWTGRAYGYTF.

The table lists this clonotype with many counts. The V call is TRBV7-8, the J call TRBJ2-1; 8 positions agree with TRBD2. This CDR3 spans 15 amino acids. V shed 7 bases and J 7 bases; nucleotides not matched to a gene: 12. CDR1 and CDR2 from the germline V gene are SGHVS and FQNEAQ. The DNA for the CDR3 is TGTGCCAGCACCCACCTAGCGGGTAGTGAGAATGAGCAGTTCTTC. Amino acid sequence: CASTHLAGSENEQFF.

This clonotype appeared many times. This rearrangement joins TRBV5-1 to TRBJ2-1; D is unresolved. The V end was cut by 6 bases, the J end by 0 bases, with 10 bases between. Germline loops: CDR1 SGHRS, CDR2 YFSETQ. This CDR3 spans 14 amino acids. This CDR3 reads CASTHGGSYNEQFF. CDR3 sequence (DNA): TGCGCCAGCACCCACGGTGGCTCCTACAATGAGCAGTTCTTC.

Remarks on this clonotype: This may arise from a read error, as a much more abundant clone is one base away. The chain carries TRBV6-1 and TRBJ1-2; no firm D call. Trimming cost V 5 bases and J 8 bases, with 15 bases left between them. The V gene's germline CDR1 is MNHNS and CDR2 SASEGT. CDR3 size: 13 residues. The CDR3 DNA reads TGTGCCAGCAGTCTAGACTCGGGAGTCGGCTACACCTTC. This translates into CASSLDSGVGYTF.

The CDR3 nucleotides are TGCAGCGTCGCCCGCCTCGGGGGGCAGGGAAACATTCAGTACTTC. Translation gives CSVARLGGQGNIQYF. The chain has TRBV29-1 and TRBJ2-4, with D tentatively TRBD2 (7 bases). In germline, CDR1 is SQVTM, CDR2 ANQGSEA. CDR3 length: 15 residues. V was pared by 6 bases and J by 6 bases, with 21 bases between.

This clonotype has only a few counts. The chain couples TRBV14 to TRBJ2-6; TRBD2 matches 8 bases. This CDR3 has 18 amino acids. Looked up from germline, CDR1 is SGHDN and CDR2 is FVKESK. Unmatched junction bases numbered 10, after V lost 4 bases and J lost 2 bases. As DNA, the CDR3 is TGTGCCAGCAGCCCCCCGGGGGGGGGGGAGGCTGGGGCCAACGTCCTGACTTTC. It yields the protein CASSPPGGGEAGANVLTF.

This clonotype was counted ten times or more. The genes are TRBV5-4 and TRBJ1-6, with a weak D call TRBD1 (6 bases). From germline, CDR1 is SGHNT and CDR2 YYREEE (reference sequence). The V gene lost 4 bases and the J gene lost 6 bases, with 17 bases spanning the gap. The CDR3 spans 16 residues. The CDR3 sequence: CASSPGRGGANSPLHF. The CDR3 bases are TGTGCCAGCAGCCCTGGGAGGGGGGGAGCTAATTCACCCCTCCACTTT.

The chain is built from TRBV20-1 and TRBJ2-2; no clear D gene. V was trimmed by 4 bases and J by 0 bases, leaving 6 bases between them. Germline CDR1 is DFQATT and CDR2 is SNEGSKA (reference sequence). This CDR3 has 13 residues. This chain's CDR3 is CSAIKANTGELFF. The CDR3 DNA reads TGCAGTGCTATCAAGGCGAACACCGGGGAGCTGTTTTTT.

This clonotype has ten or more counts. This chain connects TRBV27 to TRBJ2-7; possible D gene TRBD1, 5 bases. The germline CDR1 and CDR2 sequences are MNHEY and SMNVEV (reference sequence). The V and J ends lost 5 bases and 5 bases respectively, with 13 bases between them. The CDR3 is 13 amino acids. The CDR3 nucleotides are TGTGCCAGCAGTACCTCAGGGAACAACGAGCAGTACTTC. It translates to CASSTSGNNEQYF.

The genes are TRBV11-3 and TRBJ1-4; a possible D gene is TRBD1 (5 bases). CDR1 is SGHNT and CDR2 is YENEEA in the germline V gene. The CDR3 is made up of 17 amino acids. V dropped 0 bases and J dropped 2 bases, with 13 bases sitting between them. The CDR3 sequence is CASSLDLMGHTNEKLFF. The CDR3 nucleotides read TGTGCCAGCAGCTTAGATCTAATGGGGCACACTAATGAAAAACTGTTTTTT.

This clonotype showed up many times. This chain's CDR3 is CASSRYYRDSPLHF. CDR3 DNA sequence: TGTGCCAGCAGTCGGTATTACAGGGATTCACCCCTCCACTTT. The chain uses TRBV6-1 and TRBJ1-6; TRBD1 is a possible D gene (6 bases). Germline V lookup: CDR1 MNHNS, CDR2 SASEGT. The V gene lost 5 bases and the J gene lost 8 bases, with 13 bases spanning the gap. The CDR3 has 14 residues.

This clonotype was counted many times. The chain is built from TRBV6-1 and TRBJ1-1; 9 bases align to TRBD1. Trimming removed 10 bases from V and 0 bases from J; junction bases left unmatched: 18. CDR1 is MNHNS, CDR2 SASEGT, per germline. This CDR3 is 18 amino acids long. The CDR3 coding sequence is TGTGCCACCCGGACAGGGGACCCTGTCTCTCCTATGAACACTGAAGCTTTCTTT. Amino acid sequence: CATRTGDPVSPMNTEAFF.

This clonotype was observed once. A read error may explain this, as a much larger clone is one base away. The missing conserved phenylalanine or tryptophan at the end of this CDR3 makes a read error likely. Here the CDR3 DNA reads TGTGCCAGCTCACCTGGGGATAATTCACCCCTCCACTTG. Its protein product is CASSPGDNSPLHL. The chain recombines TRBV18 with TRBJ1-6; D gene ambiguous. Germline values: CDR1 KGHSH, CDR2 LQKENI. V dropped 3 bases and J dropped 5 bases, with 5 bases sitting between them. The CDR3 is 13 residues long.

Comment on this clonotype: The junction departs from germline at one end; a sequencing error may be responsible. The V and J genes are TRBV6-1 and TRBJ2-4; TRBD1 aligns across 7 bases. CDR3 size: 13 residues. Germline V gives CDR1 MNHNS, CDR2 SASEGT. The CDR3 region has the DNA TGTGCCACCAGTCAGGGACAGCAAAACATTCAGTACTTC. It encodes CATSQGQQNIQYF.